These 8 T cell receptor beta chains share one sample of origin, sequenced in a study of blood T cell repertoires in COVID-19. Method: immunoSEQ multiplex PCR; TCRdb's copy keeps in-frame clones and lacks some. This repertoire shows under 200,000 clones, roughly 84% found once; its top ten account for roughly 13%. The source material was peripheral blood. The receptors derive from a man aged 18 to 29 with active or convalescent COVID-19.

This clone was detected only once. This sequence joins TRBV9 and TRBJ2-4; 15 bases match TRBD2. This CDR3 has 15 amino acids. V lost 3 bases and J lost 8; bases outside the gene matches: 3. Germline V CDR1 and CDR2: SGDLS, YYNGEE. In nucleotides, the CDR3 is TGTGCCAGCAGCGGGGGACTAGCGGGAGGAGACATTCAGTACTTC. Its translation: CASSGGLAGGDIQYF.

The V call is TRBV18, the J call TRBJ1-1; D uncertain. The V gene's germline CDR1 is KGHSH and CDR2 LQKENI. Trimming shortened V by 1 base and J by 3 bases, and 9 bases separated the two germline ends. The CDR3 sequence is 14 residues long. In DNA, the CDR3 is TGTGCCAGCTCACCACGAGCTCGGGACACTGAAGCTTTCTTT. Amino acid sequence: CASSPRARDTEAFF.

The CDR3 DNA reads TGTGCCAGCTCCACCAGAGGGAACACTGAAGCTTTCTTT. Amino acids: CASSTRGNTEAFF. V gene TRBV18 combines with J gene TRBJ1-1, with unresolved D. Germline CDR1 is KGHSH and CDR2 is LQKENI. This CDR3 comprises 13 residues. Between the trimmed V and J ends, which lost 6 bases and 1 base, there was a span of 9 bases.

The V gene is TRBV27, the J gene TRBJ1-2; D perhaps matches TRBD1 (6 bases). Trimming left V 3 bases short and J 4 bases short, with 15 bases between. CDR1 and CDR2 from the germline V gene are MNHEY and SMNVEV (reference sequence). The CDR3 is 15 amino acids. CDR3 sequence: CASSFRGGGVYGYTF. The DNA for the CDR3 is TGTGCCAGCAGTTTTAGGGGAGGGGGGGTCTATGGCTACACCTTC.

This chain links TRBV5-8 with TRBJ2-1; maybe TRBD2 (6 bases). The CDR3 sequence is 15 residues long. Trimming removed 0 bases from V and 9 bases from J, with 16 bases in between. Germline V lookup: CDR1 SGHTS, CDR2 YDEGEE. CDR3 in amino acids: CASSLGNPRRAEQFF. CDR3 DNA: TGTGCCAGCAGCTTGGGGAACCCTCGGAGGGCTGAGCAGTTCTTC.

CDR3 in amino acids: CASSTGQGASTEAFF. For the CDR3, the DNA is TGTGCCAGCAGCACCGGACAGGGGGCGAGCACTGAAGCTTTCTTT. The chain uses TRBV7-8 and TRBJ1-1, with 11 nucleotides matching TRBD1. Losses at the gene ends were 5 bases for V and 4 bases for J; bases not matched to a gene: 6. CDR3 length: 15 residues. Germline V gives CDR1 SGHVS, CDR2 FQNEAQ.

This CDR3 is CASSVCRGNQPQHF. CDR3 DNA sequence: TGTGCCAGCAGTGTCTGCAGGGGAAATCAGCCCCAGCATTTT. V usage is TRBV6-4 and J usage is TRBJ1-5; D perhaps matches TRBD1 (6 bases). Trimming removed 4 bases from V and 4 bases from J, with 11 bases in between. This CDR3 region has 14 residues. Germline lookup yields CDR1 MRHNA and CDR2 SNTAGT.

This chain joins TRBV6-4 and TRBJ1-1; D perhaps matches TRBD1 (6 bases). Germline CDR1 is MRHNA and CDR2 is SNTAGT. Trimming stripped 7 bases from V and 4 bases from J, with 16 bases between. The CDR3 has 14 amino acids. As DNA, the CDR3 is TGTGCCAGCACCCCAACACAGGGACGCACTGAAGCTTTCTTT. Translated, it gives CASTPTQGRTEAFF.